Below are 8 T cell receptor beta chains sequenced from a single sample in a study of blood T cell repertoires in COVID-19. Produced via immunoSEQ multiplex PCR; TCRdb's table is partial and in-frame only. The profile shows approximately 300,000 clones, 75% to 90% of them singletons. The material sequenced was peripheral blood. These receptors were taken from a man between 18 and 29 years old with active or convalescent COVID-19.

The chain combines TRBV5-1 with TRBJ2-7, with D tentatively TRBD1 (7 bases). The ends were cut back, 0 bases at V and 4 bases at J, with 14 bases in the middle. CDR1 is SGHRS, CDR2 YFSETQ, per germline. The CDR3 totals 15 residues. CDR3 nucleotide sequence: TGCGCCAGCAGCTTGGTTACGTCAGGGGGGTACGAGCAGTACTTC. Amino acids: CASSLVTSGGYEQYF.

DNA for the CDR3: TGTGCCAGCAGGCAGGGTGCGTCCTACGAGCAGTACTTC. Translation: CASRQGASYEQYF. This chain connects TRBV27 to TRBJ2-7; TRBD1 might be the D (5 bases). Germline CDR1 reads MNHEY; CDR2 reads SMNVEV (reference sequence). The CDR3 covers 13 residues. Trimming left V 6 bases short and J 1 base short, with 10 bases between.

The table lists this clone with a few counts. Written as DNA, the CDR3 is TGTGCCAGTCGACAGGACCAAGAGACCCAGTACTTC. This encodes CASRQDQETQYF. The chain carries TRBV7-8 and TRBJ2-5; possible D gene TRBD1, 6 bases. V lost 9 bases and J lost 0, with 8 bases in between. This CDR3 is built from 12 residues. Germline V CDR1 and CDR2: SGHVS, FQNEAQ. The full variable domain, completed using reference TRBV7-8 and TRBJ2-5, is GAGVSQSPRYKVAKRGQDVALRCDPISGHVSLFWYQQALGQGPEFLTYFQNEAQLDKSGLPSDRFFAERPEGSVSTLKIQRTQQEDSAVYLCASRQDQETQYFGPGTRLLVL.

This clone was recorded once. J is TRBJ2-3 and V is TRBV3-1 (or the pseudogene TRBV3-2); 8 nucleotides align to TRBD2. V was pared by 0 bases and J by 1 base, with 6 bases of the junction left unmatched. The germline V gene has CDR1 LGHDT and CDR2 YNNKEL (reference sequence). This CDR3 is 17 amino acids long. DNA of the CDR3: TGTGCCAGCAGCCAAGATGGGCCTAGCGGGCGCACAGATACGCAGTATTTT. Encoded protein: CASSQDGPSGRTDTQYF.

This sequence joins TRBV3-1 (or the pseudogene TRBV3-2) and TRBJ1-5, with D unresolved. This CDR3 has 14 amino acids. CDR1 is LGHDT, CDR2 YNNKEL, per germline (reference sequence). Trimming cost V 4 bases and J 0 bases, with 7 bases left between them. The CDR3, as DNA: TGTGCCAGCAGCCTCGGGATTAGCAATCAGCCCCAGCATTTT. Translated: CASSLGISNQPQHF.

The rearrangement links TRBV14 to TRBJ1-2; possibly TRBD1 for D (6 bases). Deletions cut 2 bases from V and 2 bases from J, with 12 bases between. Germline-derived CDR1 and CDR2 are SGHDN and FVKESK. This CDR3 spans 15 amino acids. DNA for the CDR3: TGTGCCAGCAGCCAATATCTTGGGGGCAACTATGGCTACACCTTC. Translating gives CASSQYLGGNYGYTF.

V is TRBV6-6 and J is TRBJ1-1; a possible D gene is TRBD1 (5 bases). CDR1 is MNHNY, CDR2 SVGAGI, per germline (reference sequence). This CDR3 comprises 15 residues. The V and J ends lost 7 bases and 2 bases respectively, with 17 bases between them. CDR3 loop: CASTSLEGANTEAFF. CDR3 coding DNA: TGTGCCAGCACAAGTTTGGAAGGGGCAAACACTGAAGCTTTCTTT.

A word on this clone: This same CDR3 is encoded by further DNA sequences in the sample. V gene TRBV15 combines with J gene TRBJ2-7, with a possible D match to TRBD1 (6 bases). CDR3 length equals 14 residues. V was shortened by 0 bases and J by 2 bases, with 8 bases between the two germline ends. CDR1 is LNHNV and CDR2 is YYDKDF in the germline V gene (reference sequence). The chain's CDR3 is CATSRDSGAYEQYF. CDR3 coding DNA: TGTGCCACCAGCAGAGACTCAGGGGCCTACGAGCAGTACTTC.